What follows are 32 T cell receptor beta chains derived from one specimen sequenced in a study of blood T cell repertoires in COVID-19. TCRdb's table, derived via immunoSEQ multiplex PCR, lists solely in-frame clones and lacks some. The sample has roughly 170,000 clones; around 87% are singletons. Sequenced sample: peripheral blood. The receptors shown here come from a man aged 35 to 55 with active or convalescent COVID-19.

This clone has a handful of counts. The CDR3 bases are TGTGCCAGCAAAGTCGGGGGCAATCAGCCCCAGCATTTT. As protein: CASKVGGNQPQHF. The chain uses TRBV12-3 or TRBV12-4 and TRBJ1-5; D ambiguous. The CDR3 is 13 amino acids. Between the trimmed V and J ends, which lost 7 bases and 2 bases, there was a span of 9 bases.

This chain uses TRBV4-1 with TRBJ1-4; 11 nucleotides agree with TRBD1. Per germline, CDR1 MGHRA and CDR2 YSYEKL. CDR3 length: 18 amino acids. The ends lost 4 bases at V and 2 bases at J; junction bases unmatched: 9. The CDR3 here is CASSLLGQGVTTNEKLFF. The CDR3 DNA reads TGCGCCAGCAGCCTTTTGGGACAGGGGGTTACGACTAATGAAAAACTGTTTTTT.

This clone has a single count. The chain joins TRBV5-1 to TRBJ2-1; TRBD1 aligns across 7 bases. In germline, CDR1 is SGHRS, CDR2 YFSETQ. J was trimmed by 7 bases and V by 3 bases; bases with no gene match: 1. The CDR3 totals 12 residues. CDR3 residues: CASSSQGNEQFF. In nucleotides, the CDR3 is TGCGCCAGCAGCTCACAGGGGAATGAGCAGTTCTTC.

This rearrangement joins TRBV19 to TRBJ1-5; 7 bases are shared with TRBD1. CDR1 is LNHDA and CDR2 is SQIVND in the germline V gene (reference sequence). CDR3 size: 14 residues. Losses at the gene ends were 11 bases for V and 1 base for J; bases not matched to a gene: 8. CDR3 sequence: CAARRQGSNQPQHF. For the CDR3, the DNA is TGTGCCGCCCGGAGACAGGGCAGCAATCAGCCCCAGCATTTT.

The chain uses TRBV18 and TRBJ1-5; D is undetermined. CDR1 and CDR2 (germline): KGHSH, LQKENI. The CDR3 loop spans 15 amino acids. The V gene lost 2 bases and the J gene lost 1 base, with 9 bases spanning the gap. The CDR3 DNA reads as TGTGCCAGCTCACCAGGCAGCGGAAGCAATCAGCCCCAGCATTTT. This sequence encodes CASSPGSGSNQPQHF.

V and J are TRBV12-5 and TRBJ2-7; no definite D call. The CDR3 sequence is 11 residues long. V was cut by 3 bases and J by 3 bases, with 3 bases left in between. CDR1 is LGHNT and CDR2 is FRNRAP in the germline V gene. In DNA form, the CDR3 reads TGTGCTAGTGGTTTCCACTACGAGCAGTACTTC. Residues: CASGFHYEQYF.

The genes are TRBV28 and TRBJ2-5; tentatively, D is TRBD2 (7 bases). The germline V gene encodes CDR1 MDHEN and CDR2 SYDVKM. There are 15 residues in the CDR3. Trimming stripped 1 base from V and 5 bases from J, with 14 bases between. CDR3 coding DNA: TGTGCCAGCAGTTTATCAAGGGGGGGCGTGGAGACCCAGTACTTC. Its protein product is CASSLSRGGVETQYF.

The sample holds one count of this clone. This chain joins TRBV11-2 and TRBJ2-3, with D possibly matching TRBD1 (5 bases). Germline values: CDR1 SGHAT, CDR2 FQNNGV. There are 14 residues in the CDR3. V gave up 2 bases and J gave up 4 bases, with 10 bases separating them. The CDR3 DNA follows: TGTGCCAGCAGCTTACAGGGTGCCGCAGATACGCAGTATTTT. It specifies CASSLQGAADTQYF. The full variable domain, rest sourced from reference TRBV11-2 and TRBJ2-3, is EAGVAQSPRYKIIEKRQSVAFWCNPISGHATLYWYQQILGQGPKLLIQFQNNGVVDDSQLPKDRFSAERLKGVDSTLKIQPAKLEDSAVYLCASSLQGAADTQYFGPGTRLTVL.

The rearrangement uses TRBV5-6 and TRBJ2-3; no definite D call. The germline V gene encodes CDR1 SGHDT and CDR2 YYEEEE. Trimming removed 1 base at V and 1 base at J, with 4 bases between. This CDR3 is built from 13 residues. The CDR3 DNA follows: TGTGCCAGCAGCTTGCCTGGCACAGATACGCAGTATTTT. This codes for CASSLPGTDTQYF. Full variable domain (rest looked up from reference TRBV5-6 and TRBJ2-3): DAGVTQSPTHLIKTRGQQVTLRCSPKSGHDTVSWYQQALGQGPQFIFQYYEEEERQRGNFPDRFSGHQFPNYSSELNVNALLLGDSALYLCASSLPGTDTQYFGPGTRLTVL.

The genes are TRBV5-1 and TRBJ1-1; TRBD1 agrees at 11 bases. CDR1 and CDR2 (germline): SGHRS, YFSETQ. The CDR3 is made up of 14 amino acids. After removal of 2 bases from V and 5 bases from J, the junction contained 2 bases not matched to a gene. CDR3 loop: CASSFRDRGTEAFF. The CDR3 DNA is TGCGCCAGCAGCTTCCGGGACAGGGGGACTGAAGCTTTCTTT. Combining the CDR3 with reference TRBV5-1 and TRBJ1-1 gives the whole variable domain KAGVTQTPRYLIKTRGQQVTLSCSPISGHRSVSWYQQTPGQGLQFLFEYFSETQRNKGNFPGRFSGRQFSNSRSEMNVSTLELGDSALYLCASSFRDRGTEAFFGQGTRLTVV.

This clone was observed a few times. CDR3 loop: CASRANSGQTNSPLHF. The DNA of the CDR3 is TGTGCCAGCAGGGCTAACTCGGGACAGACTAATTCACCCCTCCACTTT. V usage is TRBV2 and J usage is TRBJ1-6; 7 nucleotides agree with TRBD1. The V gene end was trimmed by 6 bases and the J gene end by 6 bases; junction bases not matched to a gene: 11. CDR3 length: 16 residues. Per the germline V gene, CDR1 is SNHLY and CDR2 is FYNNEI.

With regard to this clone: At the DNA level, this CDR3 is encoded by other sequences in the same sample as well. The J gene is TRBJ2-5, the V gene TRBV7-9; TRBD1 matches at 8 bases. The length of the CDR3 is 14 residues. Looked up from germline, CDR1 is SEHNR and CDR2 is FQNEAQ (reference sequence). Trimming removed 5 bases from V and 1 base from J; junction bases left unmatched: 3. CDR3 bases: TGTGCCAGCAGCCCCGGACAGGGCCAAGAGACCCAGTACTTC. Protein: CASSPGQGQETQYF.

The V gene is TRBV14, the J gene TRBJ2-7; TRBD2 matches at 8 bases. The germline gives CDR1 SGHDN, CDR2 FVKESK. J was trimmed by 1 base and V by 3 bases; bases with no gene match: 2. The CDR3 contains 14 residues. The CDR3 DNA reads TGTGCCAGCAGCCATCGGGAGGGATCCTACGAGCAGTACTTC. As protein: CASSHREGSYEQYF.

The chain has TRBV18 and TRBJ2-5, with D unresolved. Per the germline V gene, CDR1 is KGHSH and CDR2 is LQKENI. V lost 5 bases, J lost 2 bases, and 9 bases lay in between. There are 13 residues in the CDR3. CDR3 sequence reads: CASSSTAQETQYF. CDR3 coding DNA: TGTGCCAGCTCATCAACAGCACAAGAGACCCAGTACTTC.

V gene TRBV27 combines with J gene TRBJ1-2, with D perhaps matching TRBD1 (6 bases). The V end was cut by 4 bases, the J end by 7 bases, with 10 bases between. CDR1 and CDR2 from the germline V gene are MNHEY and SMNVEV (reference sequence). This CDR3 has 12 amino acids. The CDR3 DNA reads TGTGCCAGCAGTTCACAGGGCTCTGGCTACACCTTC. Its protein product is CASSSQGSGYTF.

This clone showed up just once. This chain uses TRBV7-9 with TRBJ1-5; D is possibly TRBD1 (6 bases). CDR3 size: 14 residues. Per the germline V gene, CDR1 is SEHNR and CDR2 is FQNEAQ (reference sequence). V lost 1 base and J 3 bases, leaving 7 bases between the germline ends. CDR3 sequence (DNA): TGTGCCAGCAGCTTAGGGGACACCAATCAGCCCCAGCATTTT. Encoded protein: CASSLGDTNQPQHF.

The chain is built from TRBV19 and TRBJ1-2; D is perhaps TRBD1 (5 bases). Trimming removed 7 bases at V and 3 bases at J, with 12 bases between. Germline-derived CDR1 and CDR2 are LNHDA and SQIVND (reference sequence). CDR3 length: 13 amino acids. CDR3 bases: TGTGCCAGTATGGCCAGGGCCCACTATGGCTACACCTTC. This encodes CASMARAHYGYTF.

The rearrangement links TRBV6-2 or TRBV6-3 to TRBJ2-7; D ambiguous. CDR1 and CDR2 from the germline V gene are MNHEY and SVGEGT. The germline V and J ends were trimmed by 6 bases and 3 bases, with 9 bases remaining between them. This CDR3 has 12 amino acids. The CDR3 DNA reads TGTGCCAGCAGCCTCGTCGGCTACGAGCAGTACTTC. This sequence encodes CASSLVGYEQYF.

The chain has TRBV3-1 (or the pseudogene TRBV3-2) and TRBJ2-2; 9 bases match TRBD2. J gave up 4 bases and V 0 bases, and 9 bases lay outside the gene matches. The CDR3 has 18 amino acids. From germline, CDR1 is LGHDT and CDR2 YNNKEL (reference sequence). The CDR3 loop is CASSQDPALRGGTGELFF. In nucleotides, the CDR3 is TGTGCCAGCAGCCAAGATCCCGCTTTGCGGGGGGGCACCGGGGAGCTGTTTTTT.

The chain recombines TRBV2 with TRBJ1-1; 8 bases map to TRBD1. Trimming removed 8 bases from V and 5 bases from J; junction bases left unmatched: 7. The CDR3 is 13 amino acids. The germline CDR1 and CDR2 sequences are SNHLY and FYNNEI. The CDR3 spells CASHDRGETEAFF. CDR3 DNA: TGTGCCAGCCACGACAGGGGTGAGACTGAAGCTTTCTTT.

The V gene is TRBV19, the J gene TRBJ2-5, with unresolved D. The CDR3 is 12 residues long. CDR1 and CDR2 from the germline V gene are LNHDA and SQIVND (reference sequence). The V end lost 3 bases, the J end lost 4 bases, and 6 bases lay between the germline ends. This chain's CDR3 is CASSMSGETQYF. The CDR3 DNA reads TGTGCCAGTAGTATGAGTGGAGAGACCCAGTACTTC.

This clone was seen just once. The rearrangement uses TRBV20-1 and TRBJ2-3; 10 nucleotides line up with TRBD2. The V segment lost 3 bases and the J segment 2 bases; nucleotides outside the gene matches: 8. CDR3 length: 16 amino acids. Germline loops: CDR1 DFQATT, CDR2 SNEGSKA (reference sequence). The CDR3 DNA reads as TGCAGTGCTAGTCCAGGACTAGCGGCTTCCACAGATACGCAGTATTTT. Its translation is CSASPGLAASTDTQYF.

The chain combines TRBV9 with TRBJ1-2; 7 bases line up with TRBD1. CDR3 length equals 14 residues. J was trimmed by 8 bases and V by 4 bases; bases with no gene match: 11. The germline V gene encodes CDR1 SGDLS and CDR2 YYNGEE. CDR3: CASSPGGSPGGYTF. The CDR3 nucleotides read TGTGCCAGCAGCCCAGGGGGGAGCCCGGGGGGCTACACCTTC.

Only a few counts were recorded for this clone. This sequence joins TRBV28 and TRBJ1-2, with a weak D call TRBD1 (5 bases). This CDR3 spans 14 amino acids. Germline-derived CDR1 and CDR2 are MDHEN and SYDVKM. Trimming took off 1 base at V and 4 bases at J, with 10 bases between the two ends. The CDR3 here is CASSLSGYLYGYTF. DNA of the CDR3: TGTGCCAGCAGTTTATCAGGGTACCTCTATGGCTACACCTTC.

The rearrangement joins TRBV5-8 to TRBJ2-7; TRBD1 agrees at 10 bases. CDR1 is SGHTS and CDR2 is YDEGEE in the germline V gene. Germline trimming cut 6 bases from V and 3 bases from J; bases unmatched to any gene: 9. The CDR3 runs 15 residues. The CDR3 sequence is CASTPDRGLFYEQYF. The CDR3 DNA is TGTGCCAGCACCCCGGACAGGGGGTTGTTCTACGAGCAGTACTTC.

This CDR3 is CASSRGQALYNSPLHF. DNA of the CDR3: TGTGCCAGCAGCCGTGGACAGGCCCTCTATAATTCACCCCTCCACTTT. This chain uses TRBV3-1 (or the pseudogene TRBV3-2) with TRBJ1-6; TRBD1 aligns across 7 bases. Germline V CDR1 and CDR2: LGHDT, YNNKEL (reference sequence). V lost 4 bases and J lost 3; bases outside the gene matches: 6. The CDR3 consists of 16 residues.

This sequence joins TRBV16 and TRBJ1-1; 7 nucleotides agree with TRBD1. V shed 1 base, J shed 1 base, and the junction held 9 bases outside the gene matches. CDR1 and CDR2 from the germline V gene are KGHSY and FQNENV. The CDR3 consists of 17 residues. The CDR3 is CASSQLGRTGGNTEAFF. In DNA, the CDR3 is TGTGCCAGCAGCCAATTAGGCCGGACAGGCGGGAACACTGAAGCTTTCTTT.

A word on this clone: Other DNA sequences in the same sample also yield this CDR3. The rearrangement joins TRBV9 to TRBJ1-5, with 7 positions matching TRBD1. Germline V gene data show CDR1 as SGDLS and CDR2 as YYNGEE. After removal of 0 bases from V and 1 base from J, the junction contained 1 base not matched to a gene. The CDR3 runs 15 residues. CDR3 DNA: TGTGCCAGCAGCGTAGGACAGGGAAGCAATCAGCCCCAGCATTTT. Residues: CASSVGQGSNQPQHF.

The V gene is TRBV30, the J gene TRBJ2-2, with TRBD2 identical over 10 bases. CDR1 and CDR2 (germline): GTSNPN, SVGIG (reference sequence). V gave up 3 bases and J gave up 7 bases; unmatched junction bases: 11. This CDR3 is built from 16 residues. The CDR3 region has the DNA TGTGCCTGGAGAAACTCGCTAGCGGGGGTTATCGGGGAGCTGTTTTTT. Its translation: CAWRNSLAGVIGELFF.

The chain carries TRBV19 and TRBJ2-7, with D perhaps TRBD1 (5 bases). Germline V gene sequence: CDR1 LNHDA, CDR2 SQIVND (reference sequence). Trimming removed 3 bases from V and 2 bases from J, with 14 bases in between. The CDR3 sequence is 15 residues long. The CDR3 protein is CASSMGRGKAYEQYF. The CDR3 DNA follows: TGTGCCAGTAGTATGGGAAGGGGAAAGGCCTACGAGCAGTACTTC. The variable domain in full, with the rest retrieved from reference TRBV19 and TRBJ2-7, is DGGITQSPKYLFRKEGQNVTLSCEQNLNHDAMYWYRQDPGQGLRLIYYSQIVNDFQKGDIAEGYSVSREKKESFPLTVTSAQKNPTAFYLCASSMGRGKAYEQYFGPGTRLTVT.

This chain's CDR3 is CASSLAKLPGSPLHF. CDR3 DNA: TGTGCCAGCAGCTTAGCAAAGCTCCCGGGTTCACCCCTCCACTTT. The chain is built from TRBV7-2 and TRBJ1-6, with D hard to call. The CDR3 has 15 amino acids. V shed 0 bases and J shed 9 bases, with 12 bases lying between them. Germline V gene lookup returns CDR1 SGHTA and CDR2 FQGNSA.

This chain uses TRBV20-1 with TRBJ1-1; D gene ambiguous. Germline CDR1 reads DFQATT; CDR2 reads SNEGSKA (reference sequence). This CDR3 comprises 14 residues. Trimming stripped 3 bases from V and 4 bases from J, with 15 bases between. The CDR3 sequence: CSASTGFGGTEAFF. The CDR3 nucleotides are TGCAGTGCTAGTACGGGGTTCGGCGGCACTGAAGCTTTCTTT.